A single sample is the source of the 32 T cell receptor beta chains below, sequenced in a study of OX40 agonist ivuxolimab in advanced cancers. Profiling relied on immunoSEQ multiplex PCR, and the TCRdb table lists in-frame clones only, not all of them. This table has 70,000 or so clones, 90% appearing once. Sequenced here: CD4+ or CD8+ T cells sorted from blood, sampled in a trial of the OX40 agonist ivuxolimab. All receptors come from an adult with an advanced solid tumor such as melanoma, head and neck, liver or kidney cancer.

The V and J genes are TRBV6-5 and TRBJ1-1; no clear D. Trimming cost V 2 bases and J 4 bases, with 8 bases left between them. CDR3 length equals 13 residues. Germline V gives CDR1 MNHEY, CDR2 SVGAGI. The CDR3 protein is CASSYAALTEAFF. The CDR3 coding sequence is TGTGCCAGCAGTTACGCAGCTCTCACTGAAGCTTTCTTT.

The chain combines TRBV7-3 with TRBJ2-3, with 10 bases that match TRBD2. The CDR3 is 15 amino acids. CDR1 is SGHTA, CDR2 FQGTGA, per germline. V lost 8 bases and J lost 6; bases outside the gene matches: 11. Written as DNA, the CDR3 is TGTGCCAGCTTCCGAGCGGGAGGGCCTGGGGATACGCAGTATTTT. Its translation: CASFRAGGPGDTQYF.

The chain is built from TRBV18 and TRBJ2-3, with 7 bases matching TRBD2. V dropped 2 bases and J dropped 2; count of bases not matched to a gene: 13. CDR1 KGHSH and CDR2 LQKENI come from the germline V gene. This CDR3 has 18 amino acids. As DNA, the CDR3 is TGTGCCAGCTCACCAAGACTAGCAGCCAATGTGATCACAGATACGCAGTATTTT. Its protein product is CASSPRLAANVITDTQYF.

In its sample, this clone was seen once. V usage is TRBV7-2 and J usage is TRBJ2-7, with 8 positions matching TRBD1. Unmatched junction bases numbered 4, after V lost 8 bases and J lost 4 bases. Germline V gene data show CDR1 as SGHTA and CDR2 as FQGNSA. CDR3 length equals 12 residues. CDR3 sequence reads: CASGQGYYEQYF. The CDR3 DNA is TGTGCCAGCGGACAGGGATATTACGAGCAGTACTTC.

The chain is built from TRBV7-9 and TRBJ2-3; TRBD2 matches 7 bases. Germline values: CDR1 SEHNR, CDR2 FQNEAQ (reference sequence). CDR3 length equals 17 residues. The J segment lost 0 bases and the V segment lost 4 bases, leaving 10 bases of the junction unmatched. CDR3 DNA: TGTGCCAGCAGCTACCTTTTAAAGCGGGACAGCACAGATACGCAGTATTTT. It translates to CASSYLLKRDSTDTQYF.

J is TRBJ1-2 and V is TRBV28, with D tentatively TRBD1 (6 bases). Germline V gene sequence: CDR1 MDHEN, CDR2 SYDVKM. This CDR3 region has 15 residues. Trimming left V 2 bases short and J 4 bases short, with 14 bases between. CDR3 sequence reads: CASSLGGLTSYGYTF. The CDR3 coding sequence is TGTGCCAGCAGTTTAGGGGGGCTGACTAGCTATGGCTACACCTTC.

J is TRBJ2-7 and V is TRBV18, with 8 bases matching TRBD1. Germline V gives CDR1 KGHSH, CDR2 LQKENI. After removal of 4 bases from V and 0 bases from J, the junction contained 14 bases not matched to a gene. This CDR3 is 18 amino acids long. The CDR3 sequence is CASSLHGMTGADSYEQYF. Here the CDR3 DNA reads TGTGCCAGCTCACTCCACGGGATGACAGGGGCGGACTCCTACGAGCAGTACTTC.

This sequence joins TRBV10-3 and TRBJ1-5; weak D call: TRBD1 (6 bases). There are 13 residues in the CDR3. Trimming stripped 8 bases from V and 6 bases from J, with 14 bases between. Germline V lookup: CDR1 ENHRY, CDR2 SYGVKD. DNA of the CDR3: TGTGCCATCGAGCCAGGGGTCGGTCAGCCCCAGCATTTT. This encodes CAIEPGVGQPQHF.

J is TRBJ2-1 and V is TRBV28, with TRBD2 as a possible D gene (7 bases). CDR3 length: 15 amino acids. Germline loops: CDR1 MDHEN, CDR2 SYDVKM. Trimming left V 6 bases short and J 3 bases short, with 15 bases between. The CDR3 loop is CASRGGAESYNEQFF. The DNA of the CDR3 is TGTGCCAGCAGGGGGGGGGCGGAAAGCTACAATGAGCAGTTCTTC.

The genes are TRBV6-4 and TRBJ2-7; TRBD2 matches 9 bases. CDR3 length equals 14 residues. V was clipped by 7 bases and J by 2 bases; unmatched bases: 6. Germline V gives CDR1 MRHNA, CDR2 SNTAGT. The CDR3 sequence: CASIASGKTYEQYF. CDR3 DNA sequence: TGTGCCAGCATCGCTAGCGGGAAAACCTACGAGCAGTACTTC.

The J gene is TRBJ2-2, the V gene TRBV28; D not certain. The V end lost 6 bases, the J end lost 8 bases, and 10 bases lay between the germline ends. The germline gives CDR1 MDHEN, CDR2 SYDVKM. The CDR3 consists of 12 residues. CDR3 sequence: CASRIVGGELFF. The CDR3 DNA reads as TGTGCCAGCAGGATAGTTGGTGGGGAGCTGTTTTTT.

The rearrangement uses TRBV19 and TRBJ1-3; 7 bases align to TRBD1. Germline assignment: CDR1 LNHDA and CDR2 SQIVND (reference sequence). V was clipped by 6 bases and J by 0 bases; unmatched bases: 5. The CDR3 length is 15 residues. The CDR3 loop is CASRAGQSSGNTIYF. The CDR3 nucleotides read TGTGCCAGTAGAGCGGGACAGAGCTCTGGAAACACCATATATTTT.

V gene TRBV18 combines with J gene TRBJ2-3; 7 bases fit TRBD2. This CDR3 has 14 amino acids. Germline values: CDR1 KGHSH, CDR2 LQKENI. The J segment lost 0 bases and the V segment lost 4 bases, leaving 1 base of the junction unmatched. The DNA for the CDR3 is TGTGCCAGCTCACTTAGCGGGAGCACAGATACGCAGTATTTT. It codes for CASSLSGSTDTQYF.

V gene TRBV25-1 combines with J gene TRBJ1-2, with 10 bases aligning to TRBD1. V was clipped by 4 bases and J by 10 bases; unmatched bases: 9. Germline V lookup: CDR1 MGHDK, CDR2 SYGVNS. The CDR3 extends over 14 amino acids. The CDR3 DNA reads as TGTGCCAGCAGTGGAGGGACAGGGGCACTTATCTACACCTTC. Protein: CASSGGTGALIYTF.

The chain employs TRBV7-9 and TRBJ1-5; D unclear. The CDR3 contains 14 residues. V lost 0 bases and J 1 base, leaving 4 bases between the germline ends. In germline, CDR1 is SEHNR, CDR2 FQNEAQ (reference sequence). The CDR3 reads CASSLAGSNQPQHF. The CDR3 DNA follows: TGTGCCAGCAGCTTAGCAGGAAGCAATCAGCCCCAGCATTTT.

The chain links TRBV7-2 to TRBJ2-7; perhaps TRBD2 as D (6 bases). Trimming cost V 5 bases and J 3 bases, with 14 bases left between them. The CDR3 runs 14 residues. Looked up from germline, CDR1 is SGHTA and CDR2 is FQGNSA. The CDR3 spells CASSVGLANYEQYF. Written as DNA, the CDR3 is TGTGCCAGCAGCGTGGGACTGGCAAACTACGAGCAGTACTTC.

The chain couples TRBV6-5 to TRBJ1-2; D unclear. The CDR3 covers 11 residues. Germline assignment: CDR1 MNHEY and CDR2 SVGAGI. V was pared by 7 bases and J by 8 bases, with 11 bases between. CDR3 loop: CASTSGGGYTF. The DNA of the CDR3 is TGTGCCAGCACTAGTGGTGGGGGCTACACCTTC.

The gene calls are TRBV11-3 and TRBJ2-7; D is possibly TRBD2 (7 bases). V gave up 5 bases and J gave up 1 base, with 15 bases separating them. This CDR3 region has 15 residues. CDR1 SGHNT and CDR2 YENEEA come from the germline V gene. CDR3 residues: CASSPGGPPSYEQYF. CDR3 DNA sequence: TGTGCCAGCAGCCCGGGGGGCCCTCCTTCCTACGAGCAGTACTTC.

The chain carries TRBV30 and TRBJ1-3, with D uncertain. CDR1 and CDR2 (germline): GTSNPN, SVGIG (reference sequence). Trimming shortened V by 5 bases and J by 2 bases, and 13 bases separated the two germline ends. The CDR3 has 14 residues. The CDR3 DNA sequence: TGTGCCTGGTCCCCCCACCGGGCTGGAAACACCATATATTTT. As protein: CAWSPHRAGNTIYF.

In DNA form, the CDR3 reads TGCGCCAGCAGCCAGGTACCGGGACAGAACTATGGCTACACCTTC. It yields the protein CASSQVPGQNYGYTF. The chain links TRBV5-1 to TRBJ1-2; TRBD1 agrees at 7 bases. The CDR3 has 15 amino acids. CDR1 and CDR2 from the germline V gene are SGHRS and YFSETQ. After removal of 4 bases from V and 2 bases from J, the junction contained 8 bases not matched to a gene.

This clone was seen just once. The genes are TRBV4-2 and TRBJ2-5; maybe TRBD1 (6 bases). Germline V gene lookup returns CDR1 LGHNA and CDR2 YNFKEQ. The CDR3 is made up of 15 amino acids. V was shortened by 0 bases and J by 1 base, with 9 bases between the two germline ends. CDR3 residues: CASSQDWTVQETQYF. The DNA of the CDR3 is TGTGCCAGCAGCCAAGATTGGACAGTCCAAGAGACCCAGTACTTC.

V and J are TRBV5-1 and TRBJ1-2; maybe TRBD1 (6 bases). Germline CDR1 and CDR2: SGHRS and YFSETQ. This CDR3 has 13 amino acids. Trimming removed 3 bases at V and 4 bases at J, with 10 bases between. The DNA for the CDR3 is TGCGCCAGCAGCTCCGGGACAATCTATGGCTACACCTTC. Its protein is CASSSGTIYGYTF.

The chain employs TRBV6-5 and TRBJ1-5; possible D gene TRBD1, 5 bases. The CDR3 has 13 residues. Germline V gives CDR1 MNHEY, CDR2 SVGAGI. V lost 7 bases and J lost 2, with 9 bases in between. Here the CDR3 DNA reads TGTGCCAGCAAAGGGGAGGGCAATCAGCCCCAGCATTTT. Its translation: CASKGEGNQPQHF.

The chain combines TRBV5-1 with TRBJ1-4; no firm D call. The V and J ends lost 0 bases and 2 bases respectively, with 17 bases between them. CDR3 size: 18 residues. Germline V gene lookup returns CDR1 SGHRS and CDR2 YFSETQ. Here the CDR3 DNA reads TGCGCCAGCAGCTTGGTTTGGGGAGGGAACGGGACTAATGAAAAACTGTTTTTT. Translating gives CASSLVWGGNGTNEKLFF. Combining the CDR3 with reference TRBV5-1 and TRBJ1-4 gives the whole variable domain KAGVTQTPRYLIKTRGQQVTLSCSPISGHRSVSWYQQTPGQGLQFLFEYFSETQRNKGNFPGRFSGRQFSNSRSEMNVSTLELGDSALYLCASSLVWGGNGTNEKLFFGSGTQLSVL.

This clone was seen just once. This chain links TRBV18 with TRBJ1-4; weak D call: TRBD1 (5 bases). Trimming cost V 6 bases and J 15 bases, with 17 bases left between them. CDR1 is KGHSH, CDR2 LQKENI, per germline. The CDR3 covers 12 residues. CDR3 protein: CASSAPGTRMFF. The CDR3 nucleotides are TGTGCCAGCTCGGCTCCGGGGACTCGGATGTTTTTT.

The chain combines TRBV19 with TRBJ2-2, with a tentative D call TRBD2 (5 bases). The CDR3 extends over 16 amino acids. V lost 2 bases, J lost 0 bases, and 10 bases lay in between. Germline V gene sequence: CDR1 LNHDA, CDR2 SQIVND (reference sequence). CDR3 in amino acids: CASSISGLTNTGELFF. CDR3 bases: TGTGCCAGTAGTATATCGGGGTTAACGAACACCGGGGAGCTGTTTTTT.

The chain uses TRBV4-3 and TRBJ2-3, with a weak D call TRBD2 (6 bases). Trimming left V 1 base short and J 6 bases short, with 14 bases between. This CDR3 region has 15 residues. Germline loops: CDR1 LGHNA, CDR2 YSLEER. The CDR3 here is CASSQGVNRGDTQYF. CDR3 sequence (DNA): TGCGCCAGCAGCCAAGGGGTGAACCGGGGGGATACGCAGTATTTT.

This chain links TRBV28 with TRBJ2-7; D ambiguous. Trimming shortened V by 7 bases and J by 3 bases, and 10 bases separated the two germline ends. The germline CDR1 and CDR2 sequences are MDHEN and SYDVKM. This CDR3 region has 12 residues. The CDR3 DNA reads TGTGCCAGCAACCAAGTTGGCTACGAGCAGTACTTC. This sequence encodes CASNQVGYEQYF.

A note on this clone: The germline gene is not matched at one end of the junction; a read error may be the cause. This chain links TRBV7-7 with TRBJ2-1; D gene unclear. CDR3 length equals 13 residues. CDR1 and CDR2 from the germline V gene are SSHAT and FNYEAQ (reference sequence). CDR3 sequence: CASSSPIDNEQFF. The CDR3 nucleotides read TGTGCTAGCAGCTCGCCCATAGACAATGAGCAGTTCTTC.

This clone appeared a few times. The chain couples TRBV5-1 to TRBJ1-5; D is uncertain. With 0 bases removed from V and 2 bases from J, the gap between germline ends came to 9 bases. Germline V CDR1 and CDR2: SGHRS, YFSETQ. The CDR3 totals 15 residues. CDR3 residues: CASSLVGERNQPQHF. The DNA for the CDR3 is TGCGCCAGCAGCTTGGTTGGAGAGCGCAATCAGCCCCAGCATTTT. The full variable domain, rest sourced from reference TRBV5-1 and TRBJ1-5, is KAGVTQTPRYLIKTRGQQVTLSCSPISGHRSVSWYQQTPGQGLQFLFEYFSETQRNKGNFPGRFSGRQFSNSRSEMNVSTLELGDSALYLCASSLVGERNQPQHFGDGTRLSIL.

This CDR3 reads CASSQNVGEKLFF. CDR3 sequence (DNA): TGTGCCAGCTCACAAAACGTGGGGGAAAAACTGTTTTTT. The chain employs TRBV18 and TRBJ1-4; no firm D call. The CDR3 is made up of 13 amino acids. CDR1 is KGHSH and CDR2 is LQKENI in the germline V gene. V lost 4 bases and J 8 bases, leaving 11 bases between the germline ends.

A single count supports this clone. This chain uses TRBV6-5 with TRBJ2-7, with D maybe TRBD1 (6 bases). The CDR3 loop spans 15 amino acids. V lost 5 bases and J lost 0, with 14 bases in between. Germline CDR1 and CDR2: MNHEY and SVGAGI. CDR3 sequence reads: CASSLMGAGSYEQYF. The CDR3 DNA sequence: TGTGCCAGCAGTCTTATGGGGGCGGGCTCCTACGAGCAGTACTTC.